This T cell receptor beta chain was identified in a study of blood T cell repertoires in COVID-19. Per the germline V gene, CDR1 is GTSNPN and CDR2 is SVGIG (reference sequence). This CDR3 has 15 amino acids. Deletions cut 0 bases from V and 0 bases from J, with 11 bases between. TCRdb's copy holds only in-frame clones and misses some; the assay was immunoSEQ multiplex PCR. The sample gives 350,000 or so clones, around nine tenths of which show up once; 3% to 4.5% is in the top ten. The sequence was collected from a woman aged 60-75 years with COVID-19, enrolled during active disease. Sequenced input: peripheral blood. The chain combines TRBV30 with TRBJ1-1; D is unresolved. DNA for the CDR3: TGTGCCTGGAGTGTATGGGCCAGCATGAACACTGAAGCTTTCTTT. Translated, it gives CAWSVWASMNTEAFF.